This T cell receptor (beta chain) comes out of a study of monozygotic twins with inflammatory bowel disease. Using the 5' RACE reads, TCRdb records one entry per CDR3 protein without DNA. The specimen's table records 300,000 to 400,000 distinct CDR3 sequences. CDR3 size: 18 residues. The TCR was taken from a human donor with ulcerative colitis or Crohn's disease, or a healthy co-twin of an affected twin (not recorded which). The chain joins TRBV12-3 or TRBV12-4 to TRBJ1-5; there is no DNA to check the TCRdb D call of TRBD1. The specimen sequenced was blood. The CDR3 loop is CASSLGVKTGVSNQPQHF.